One sample yielded the 5 T cell receptor beta chains listed below, sequenced in a study of chronic HIV infection and antiretroviral therapy. TCRdb ran MiXCR on the 5' RACE reads and lists one entry per CDR3 protein. The data hold about 31,000 distinct CDR3 sequences, with around 8.6% observed a single time. Material for sequencing was peripheral blood. All receptors derive from an adult who had HIV and had not received antiretroviral therapy, or was an uninfected healthy control (not recorded which).

This clonotype was recorded at least ten times. J is TRBJ2-5 and V is TRBV7-9; TRBD2 aligns across 13 bases. V shed 0 bases and J 5 bases; nucleotides not matched to a gene: 6. The CDR3 has 17 amino acids. The germline V gene encodes CDR1 SEHNR and CDR2 FQNEAQ (reference sequence). The DNA for the CDR3 is TGTGCCAGCAGCTTAGCGTTAGGACTAGCGGGAGAGGAGACCCAGTACTTC. It codes for CASSLALGLAGEETQYF.

By share of the sample, this clonotype is medium-sized. The chain links TRBV7-2 to TRBJ2-1; D ambiguous. The V end lost 5 bases, the J end lost 4 bases, and 9 bases lay between the germline ends. CDR3 length: 13 amino acids. CDR1 is SGHTA and CDR2 is FQGNSA in the germline V gene. The CDR3 coding sequence is TGTGCCAGCAGCCTGGACGGGTACAATGAGCAGTTCTTC. Amino acid sequence: CASSLDGYNEQFF.

About this clonotype: A read error is possible here, since a much larger clone lies one base away. V usage is TRBV3-1 and J usage is TRBJ2-1; no clear D. V dropped 0 bases and J dropped 9 bases, with 9 bases sitting between them. This CDR3 has 13 amino acids. Germline assignment: CDR1 LGHDT and CDR2 YNNKEL (reference sequence). For the CDR3, the DNA is TGTGCCAGCAGCCAAGATCTCCTGGGTGAGCAGTTCTTC. It translates to CASSQDLLGEQFF.

The J gene is TRBJ1-1, the V gene TRBV30; D perhaps matches TRBD1 (5 bases). V was pared by 3 bases and J by 5 bases, with 19 bases between. This CDR3 spans 15 amino acids. Germline V gives CDR1 GTSNPN, CDR2 SVGIG (reference sequence). In nucleotides, the CDR3 is TGTGCCTGGAGGGCTAGCAGCAGGGTCCGAACTGAAGCTTTCTTT. It translates to CAWRASSRVRTEAFF. The full variable domain, in which reference TRBV30 and TRBJ1-1 provide the parts outside the CDR3, is SQTIHQWPATLVQPVGSPLSLECTVEGTSNPNLYWYRQAAGRGLQLLFYSVGIGQISSEVPQNLSASRPQDRQFILSSKKLLLSDSGFYLCAWRASSRVRTEAFFGQGTRLTVV.

This clonotype was seen many times. V and J are TRBV27 and TRBJ2-1; 10 nucleotides line up with TRBD1. CDR1 is MNHEY, CDR2 SMNVEV, per germline (reference sequence). V trimming: 3 bases; J trimming: 10 bases; junction bases outside the gene matches: 9. This CDR3 region has 15 residues. CDR3 amino acids: CASSFGTGAPREQFF. DNA of the CDR3: TGTGCCAGCAGTTTTGGGACAGGGGCCCCCAGGGAGCAGTTCTTC.